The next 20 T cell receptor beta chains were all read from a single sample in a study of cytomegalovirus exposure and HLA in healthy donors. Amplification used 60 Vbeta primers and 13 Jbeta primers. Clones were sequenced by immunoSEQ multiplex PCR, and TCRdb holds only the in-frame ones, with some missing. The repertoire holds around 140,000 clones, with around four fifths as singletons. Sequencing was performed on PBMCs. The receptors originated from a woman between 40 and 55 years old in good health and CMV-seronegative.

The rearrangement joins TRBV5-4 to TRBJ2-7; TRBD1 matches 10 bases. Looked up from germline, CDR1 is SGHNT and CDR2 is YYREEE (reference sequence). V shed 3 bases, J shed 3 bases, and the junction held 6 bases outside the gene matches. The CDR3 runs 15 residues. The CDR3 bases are TGTGCCAGCAGCTCCCCGGGACAGGGGAACTACGAGCAGTACTTC. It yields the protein CASSSPGQGNYEQYF.

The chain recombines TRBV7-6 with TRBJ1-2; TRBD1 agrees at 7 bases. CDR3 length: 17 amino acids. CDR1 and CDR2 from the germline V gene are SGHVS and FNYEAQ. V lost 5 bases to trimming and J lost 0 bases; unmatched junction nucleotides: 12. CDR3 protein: CASSPLRDSQSNYGYTF. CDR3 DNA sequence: TGTGCCAGCAGCCCCCTAAGGGACAGCCAGTCTAACTATGGCTACACCTTC.

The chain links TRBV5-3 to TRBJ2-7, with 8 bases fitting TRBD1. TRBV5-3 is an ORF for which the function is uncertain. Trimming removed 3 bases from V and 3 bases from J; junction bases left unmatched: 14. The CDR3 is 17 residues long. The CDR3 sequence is CARSSLRQGPGDYEQYF. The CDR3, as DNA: TGTGCCAGAAGCTCTCTTCGACAGGGGCCAGGGGACTACGAGCAGTACTTC.

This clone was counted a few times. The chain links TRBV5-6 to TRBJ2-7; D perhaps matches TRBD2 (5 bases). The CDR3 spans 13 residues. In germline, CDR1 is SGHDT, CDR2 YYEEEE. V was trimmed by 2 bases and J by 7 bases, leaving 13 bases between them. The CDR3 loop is CASSLRGLDEQYF. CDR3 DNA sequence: TGTGCCAGCAGCTTAAGAGGGTTAGATGAGCAGTACTTC.

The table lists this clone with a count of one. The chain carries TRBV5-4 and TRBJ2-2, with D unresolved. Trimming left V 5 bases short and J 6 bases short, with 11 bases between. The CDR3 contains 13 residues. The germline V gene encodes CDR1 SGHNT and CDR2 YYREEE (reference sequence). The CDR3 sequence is CASSTTNAGELFF. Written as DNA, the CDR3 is TGTGCCAGCAGTACAACCAACGCCGGGGAGCTGTTTTTT.

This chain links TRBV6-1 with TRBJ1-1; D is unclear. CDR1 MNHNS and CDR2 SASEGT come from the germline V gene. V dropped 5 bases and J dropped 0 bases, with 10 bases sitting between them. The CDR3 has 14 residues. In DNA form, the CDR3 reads TGTGCCAGCAGTCCTAACCTTATGAACACTGAAGCTTTCTTT. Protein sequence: CASSPNLMNTEAFF.

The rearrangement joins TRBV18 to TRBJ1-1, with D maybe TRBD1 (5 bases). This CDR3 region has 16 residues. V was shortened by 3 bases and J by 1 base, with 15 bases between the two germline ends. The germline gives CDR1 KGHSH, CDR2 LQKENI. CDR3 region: CASSPLQQVPNTEAFF. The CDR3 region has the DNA TGTGCCAGCTCACCGTTACAACAGGTGCCGAACACTGAAGCTTTCTTT. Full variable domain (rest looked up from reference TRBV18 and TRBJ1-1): NAGVMQNPRHLVRRRGQEARLRCSPMKGHSHVYWYRQLPEEGLKFMVYLQKENIIDESGMPKERFSAEFPKEGPSILRIQQVVRGDSAAYFCASSPLQQVPNTEAFFGQGTRLTVV.

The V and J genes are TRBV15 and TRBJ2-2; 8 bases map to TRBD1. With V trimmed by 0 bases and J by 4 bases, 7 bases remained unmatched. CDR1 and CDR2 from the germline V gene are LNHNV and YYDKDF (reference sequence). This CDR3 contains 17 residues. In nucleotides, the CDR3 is TGTGCCACCAGCAGAGATAGCAGGGGGCTTAGCACCGGGGAGCTGTTTTTT. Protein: CATSRDSRGLSTGELFF.

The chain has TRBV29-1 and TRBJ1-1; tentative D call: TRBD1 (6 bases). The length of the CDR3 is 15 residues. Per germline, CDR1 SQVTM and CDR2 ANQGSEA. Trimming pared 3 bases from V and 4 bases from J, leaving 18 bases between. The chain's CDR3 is CSVEGAGAQITEAFF. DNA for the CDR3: TGCAGCGTTGAGGGAGCGGGGGCTCAGATCACTGAAGCTTTCTTT.

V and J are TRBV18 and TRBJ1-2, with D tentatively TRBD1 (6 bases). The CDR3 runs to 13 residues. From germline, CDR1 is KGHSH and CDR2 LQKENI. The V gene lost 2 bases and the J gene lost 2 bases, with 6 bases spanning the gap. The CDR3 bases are TGTGCCAGCTCACCAGGACAGAACTATGGCTACACCTTC. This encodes CASSPGQNYGYTF.

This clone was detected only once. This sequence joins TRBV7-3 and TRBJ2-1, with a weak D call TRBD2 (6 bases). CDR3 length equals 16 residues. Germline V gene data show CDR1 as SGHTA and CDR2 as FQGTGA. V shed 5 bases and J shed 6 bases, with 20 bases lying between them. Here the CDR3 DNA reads TGTGCCAGCAGCCAGTGGGGGACTCAGCCAGCCAATGAGCAGTTCTTC. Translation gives CASSQWGTQPANEQFF.

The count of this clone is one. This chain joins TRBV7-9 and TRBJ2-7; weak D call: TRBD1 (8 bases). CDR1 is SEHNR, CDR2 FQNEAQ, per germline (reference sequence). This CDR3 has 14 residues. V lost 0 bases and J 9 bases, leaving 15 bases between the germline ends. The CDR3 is CASSLAQGGFGQYF. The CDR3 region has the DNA TGTGCCAGCAGCTTAGCACAGGGGGGGTTTGGGCAGTACTTC.

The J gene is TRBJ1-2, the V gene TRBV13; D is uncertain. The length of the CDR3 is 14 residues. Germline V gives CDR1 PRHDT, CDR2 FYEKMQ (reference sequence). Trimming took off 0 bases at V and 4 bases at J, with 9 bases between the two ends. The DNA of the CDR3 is TGTGCCAGCAGCTTAGGACAGCTCCGCTATGGCTACACCTTC. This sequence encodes CASSLGQLRYGYTF.

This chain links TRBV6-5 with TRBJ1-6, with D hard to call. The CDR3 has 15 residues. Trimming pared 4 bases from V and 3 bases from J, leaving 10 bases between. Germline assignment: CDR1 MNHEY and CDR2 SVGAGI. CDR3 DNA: TGTGCCAGCAGTTCCCAAGCGGGCTATAATTCACCCCTCCACTTT. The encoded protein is CASSSQAGYNSPLHF.

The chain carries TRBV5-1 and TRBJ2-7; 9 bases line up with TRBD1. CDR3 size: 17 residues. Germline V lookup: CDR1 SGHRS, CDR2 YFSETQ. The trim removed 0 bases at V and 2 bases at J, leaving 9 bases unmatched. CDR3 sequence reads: CASSLGSGQGLTYEQYF. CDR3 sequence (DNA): TGCGCCAGCAGCTTGGGGTCGGGACAGGGCCTAACCTACGAGCAGTACTTC.

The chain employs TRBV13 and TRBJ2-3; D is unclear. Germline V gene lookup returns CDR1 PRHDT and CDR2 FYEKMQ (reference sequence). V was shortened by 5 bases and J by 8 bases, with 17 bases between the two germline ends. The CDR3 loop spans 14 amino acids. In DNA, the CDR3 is TGTGCCAGCAGCCCGAGCACTATAGTAGGTACGCAGTATTTT. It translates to CASSPSTIVGTQYF.

The CDR3 loop is CASSQEQGGSTQYF. The CDR3, as DNA: TGTGCCAGCAGCCAAGAACAGGGGGGGTCGACCCAGTACTTC. This chain joins TRBV4-2 and TRBJ2-5, with TRBD1 as a possible D gene (8 bases). The germline V and J ends were trimmed by 0 bases and 7 bases, with 12 bases remaining between them. The CDR3 is 14 residues long. CDR1 and CDR2 from the germline V gene are LGHNA and YNFKEQ.

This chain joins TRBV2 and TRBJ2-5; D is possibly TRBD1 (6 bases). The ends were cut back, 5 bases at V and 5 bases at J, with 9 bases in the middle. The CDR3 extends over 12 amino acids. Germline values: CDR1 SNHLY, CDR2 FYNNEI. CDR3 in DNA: TGTGCCAGCAGTTTGGGGGCCGAGACCCAGTACTTC. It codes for CASSLGAETQYF.

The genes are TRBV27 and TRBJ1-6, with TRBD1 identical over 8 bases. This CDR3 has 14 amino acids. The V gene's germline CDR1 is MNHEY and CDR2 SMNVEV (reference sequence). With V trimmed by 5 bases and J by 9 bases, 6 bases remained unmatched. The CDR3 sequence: CASSRQGAGSPLHF. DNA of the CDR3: TGTGCCAGCAGTAGGCAGGGGGCGGGTTCACCCCTCCACTTT.

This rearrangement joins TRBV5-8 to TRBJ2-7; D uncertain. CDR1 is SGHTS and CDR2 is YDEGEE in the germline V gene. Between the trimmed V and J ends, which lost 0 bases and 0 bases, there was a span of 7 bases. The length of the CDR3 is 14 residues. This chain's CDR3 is CASSLDFLSYEQYF. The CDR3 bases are TGTGCCAGCAGCTTGGACTTCCTCTCCTACGAGCAGTACTTC.